Each of the 23 T cell receptor beta chains below was sequenced from the same sample in a study of T cells in Graves' hyperthyroidism and ophthalmopathy. From RNA transcripts, TCR beta CDR3 regions were amplified. The primer set for the first-round RT-PCR of the TCR CDR3 was HTBI. TCRdb ran MiXCR on the multiplex PCR reads and lists one entry per CDR3 protein. The repertoire holds about half a million distinct CDR3 sequences, more than 15% seen once, with 25% to 30% in the top ten. What was sequenced was blood. These receptors all stem from a woman in her twenties or thirties with Graves' ophthalmopathy.

A word on this clonotype: One end of the junction varies from germline; a read error may be responsible. V is TRBV6-1 and J is TRBJ2-3; D is undetermined. CDR3 length equals 18 residues. In germline, CDR1 is MNHNS, CDR2 SASEGT. The CDR3 here is CVSSEMESWVEITDTQYF. CDR3 coding DNA: TGTGTCAGCAGTGAAATGGAGAGTTGGGTTGAAATCACAGATACGCAGTATTTT.

This chain connects TRBV3-2 to TRBJ2-1; the table calls TRBD2, which could not be checked here. TRBV3-2 is recorded as a pseudogene. The CDR3 contains 20 residues. CDR3 coding DNA: TGTGCCAGCAGCCAAGAGTCGGGGGGCTCTCTTCTTTGCCCGGGCCGCGAGCAGTTCTTC. Protein product: CASSQESGGSLLCPGREQFF.

This clonotype occurred many times. The rearrangement joins TRBV6-1 to TRBJ1-5; no clear D. Trimming cost V 7 bases and J 4 bases, with 14 bases left between them. In germline, CDR1 is MNHNS, CDR2 SASEGT. CDR3 length: 14 residues. In DNA form, the CDR3 reads TGTGCCAGCACCCGCGGGCTAGGGAATCAGCCCCAGCATTTT. It codes for CASTRGLGNQPQHF.

This clonotype was picked up a small number of times. The chain recombines TRBV10-3 with TRBJ2-3; D call uncertain. Trimming removed 2 bases at V and 5 bases at J, with 8 bases between. This CDR3 comprises 13 residues. CDR1 is ENHRY, CDR2 SYGVKD, per germline. CDR3 sequence: CAISEGSLDTQYF. The CDR3 DNA follows: TGTGCCATCAGTGAGGGATCCTTAGATACGCAGTATTTT.

This clonotype was seen repeatedly, ten times or more. The genes are TRBV3-1 and TRBJ2-1; D is ambiguous. V was clipped by 0 bases and J by 0 bases, with 15 bases between them. The CDR3 runs to 18 residues. Germline-derived CDR1 and CDR2 are LGHDT and YNNKEL (reference sequence). In nucleotides, the CDR3 is TGTGCCAGCAGCCAAGATGAGGCAGTCCGACTCTCCTACAATGAGCAGTTCTTC. This translates into CASSQDEAVRLSYNEQFF.

This clonotype appeared many times. For the CDR3, the DNA is TGTGCCAGCTCACAACAACAGGGGGCGAGGGAGCAGTACTTC. Translating it yields CASSQQQGAREQYF. The chain combines TRBV18 with TRBJ2-7, with TRBD1 identical over 9 bases. In germline, CDR1 is KGHSH, CDR2 LQKENI. Trimming removed 4 bases from V and 7 bases from J; junction bases left unmatched: 8. This CDR3 is 14 amino acids long.

This rearrangement joins TRBV6-1 to TRBJ2-7; D not certain. The V gene's germline CDR1 is MNHNS and CDR2 SASEGT. V gave up 6 bases and J gave up 3 bases, with 12 bases separating them. This CDR3 region has 13 residues. In DNA, the CDR3 is TGTGCCAGCAGGGTGGGATTCGTCTACGAGCAGTACTTC. Protein product: CASRVGFVYEQYF.

In this sample, this clonotype turned up many times. This chain's CDR3 is CSAKNGEQYF. The DNA of the CDR3 is TGCAGTGCTAAAAATGGGGAGCAGTACTTC. The chain combines TRBV20-1 with TRBJ2-7, with D unresolved. The CDR3 loop spans 10 amino acids. Germline V lookup: CDR1 DFQATT, CDR2 SNEGSKA (reference sequence). V gave up 4 bases and J gave up 7 bases, with 8 bases separating them.

In its sample, this clonotype was seen many times. J is TRBJ2-2 and V is TRBV6-1; TRBD2 is a possible D gene (5 bases). The CDR3 contains 17 residues. Germline V gives CDR1 MNHNS, CDR2 SASEGT. Between the trimmed V and J ends, which lost 5 bases and 2 bases, there was a span of 18 bases. CDR3 sequence reads: CASSYFRPEGNTGELFF. CDR3 DNA: TGTGCCAGCAGTTACTTTAGGCCAGAGGGTAACACCGGGGAGCTGTTTTTT.

This clonotype was found many times. The chain joins TRBV27 to TRBJ1-1; tentatively, D is TRBD1 (6 bases). V gave up 0 bases and J gave up 3 bases, with 14 bases separating them. CDR1 is MNHEY, CDR2 SMNVEV, per germline (reference sequence). This CDR3 has 16 amino acids. DNA of the CDR3: TGTGCCAGCAGTTTATCATTCCGGGGGGCGGACACTGAAGCTTTCTTT. Translating it yields CASSLSFRGADTEAFF.

This clonotype was counted ten times or more. The CDR3 sequence: CASGTGVIPYEQYF. CDR3 bases: TGTGCCAGCGGAACAGGGGTGATCCCCTACGAGCAGTACTTC. The chain is built from TRBV28 and TRBJ2-7; 7 nucleotides align to TRBD1. The V segment lost 8 bases and the J segment 2 bases; nucleotides outside the gene matches: 9. This CDR3 is built from 14 residues. The germline V gene encodes CDR1 MDHEN and CDR2 SYDVKM.

Regarding this clonotype: This could be a read error, since a much larger clone is one nucleotide away. This CDR3 fails to terminate in the conserved phenylalanine or tryptophan, so it likely reflects a read error. V gene TRBV2 combines with J gene TRBJ1-1; D is perhaps TRBD1 (5 bases). CDR1 and CDR2 from the germline V gene are SNHLY and FYNNEI. Trimming removed 7 bases from V and 1 base from J, with 13 bases in between. This CDR3 region has 14 residues. The CDR3 DNA follows: TGTGCCAGCAACTCGGGACTAAAGAACACTGAAGCTTTCCTT. Translating it yields CASNSGLKNTEAFL.

A few counts support this clonotype. The V and J genes are TRBV7-4 and TRBJ2-7; D remains unclear. CDR3 length: 15 residues. Germline V gene sequence: CDR1 SGHVT, CDR2 SQSDAQ. Trimming pared 5 bases from V and 6 bases from J, leaving 20 bases between. CDR3 sequence reads: CASSHGNQVMVEQYF. DNA for the CDR3: TGTGCCAGCAGCCACGGAAATCAGGTCATGGTCGAGCAGTACTTC.

The V gene is TRBV28, the J gene TRBJ2-7, with unresolved D. Deletions cut 8 bases from V and 0 bases from J, with 11 bases between. This CDR3 spans 13 amino acids. Germline V lookup: CDR1 MDHEN, CDR2 SYDVKM. The CDR3 sequence: CASAEVVSYEQYF. The CDR3, as DNA: TGTGCCAGCGCAGAGGTCGTCTCCTACGAGCAGTACTTC.

The genes are TRBV6-2 or TRBV6-3 and TRBJ2-7, with 9 nucleotides matching TRBD2. Germline-derived CDR1 and CDR2 are MNHEY and SVGEGT. V shed 0 bases, J shed 3 bases, and the junction held 6 bases outside the gene matches. The CDR3 has 16 residues. The CDR3 loop is CASSYSTAGGDYEQYF. The CDR3 DNA sequence: TGTGCCAGCAGTTACTCGACGGCGGGAGGGGACTACGAGCAGTACTTC.

There are many counts of this clonotype. The V gene is TRBV18, the J gene TRBJ2-5; D remains unclear. The CDR3 is made up of 14 amino acids. The V end lost 2 bases, the J end lost 2 bases, and 9 bases lay between the germline ends. Germline assignment: CDR1 KGHSH and CDR2 LQKENI. The CDR3 nucleotides are TGTGCCAGCTCACCAGAGAGACGGCAAGAGACCCAGTACTTC. Amino acids: CASSPERRQETQYF. Complete variable domain (other parts from reference TRBV18 and TRBJ2-5): NAGVMQNPRHLVRRRGQEARLRCSPMKGHSHVYWYRQLPEEGLKFMVYLQKENIIDESGMPKERFSAEFPKEGPSILRIQQVVRGDSAAYFCASSPERRQETQYFGPGTRLLVL.

The chain joins TRBV5-6 to TRBJ1-2, with a possible D match to TRBD1 (5 bases). V dropped 3 bases and J dropped 7 bases, with 10 bases sitting between them. The germline CDR1 and CDR2 sequences are SGHDT and YYEEEE. The CDR3 contains 12 residues. The DNA of the CDR3 is TGTGCCAGCAGCTCCAACGGGGCTGGCTACACCTTC. It specifies CASSSNGAGYTF.

This clonotype has ten or more counts. The chain is built from TRBV20-1 and TRBJ2-1; D unclear. V gave up 6 bases and J gave up 5 bases, with 5 bases separating them. Germline V CDR1 and CDR2: DFQATT, SNEGSKA (reference sequence). The CDR3 runs 10 residues. CDR3 in amino acids: CSAINNEQFF. The CDR3 DNA reads as TGCAGTGCCATAAACAATGAGCAGTTCTTC.

In DNA, the CDR3 is TGTGCCAGCAGTGAAAGCGGGAGGGCGGGTGAGCAGTTCTTC. It translates to CASSESGRAGEQFF. This chain links TRBV12-3 or TRBV12-4 with TRBJ2-1; 10 positions agree with TRBD2. V was clipped by 5 bases and J by 9 bases; unmatched bases: 7. The CDR3 sequence is 14 residues long.

This clonotype was recorded at least ten times. J is TRBJ2-1 and V is TRBV30; a possible D gene is TRBD2 (6 bases). The CDR3 consists of 12 residues. Germline V gene sequence: CDR1 GTSNPN, CDR2 SVGIG (reference sequence). The V and J ends lost 3 bases and 9 bases respectively, with 12 bases between them. The CDR3 DNA reads as TGTGCCTGGAGCGGGAGTCGGGGTGAGCAGTTCTTC. This sequence encodes CAWSGSRGEQFF.

This clonotype was seen many times. The CDR3 here is CASSERGASGPRAGELFF. As DNA, the CDR3 is TGTGCCAGCAGCGAAAGGGGGGCTAGCGGGCCGAGGGCCGGGGAGCTGTTTTTT. The chain couples TRBV4-2 to TRBJ2-2; 8 positions match TRBD2. The ends lost 5 bases at V and 6 bases at J; junction bases unmatched: 17. In germline, CDR1 is LGHNA, CDR2 YNFKEQ. The CDR3 has 18 amino acids.

The chain uses TRBV9 and TRBJ2-3; 8 positions agree with TRBD2. The CDR3 is 15 residues long. The junction had 7 bases not matched to a gene; V was cut back by 2 bases and J by 5 bases. Germline V CDR1 and CDR2: SGDLS, YYNGEE. The CDR3 loop reads CASSVEAGEGDTQYF. The CDR3 DNA reads TGTGCCAGCAGCGTCGAAGCGGGAGAAGGAGATACGCAGTATTTT.

At least ten counts were recorded for this clonotype. V gene TRBV6-1 combines with J gene TRBJ1-5, with D unclear. The CDR3 is made up of 16 amino acids. V lost 8 bases and J 0 bases, leaving 17 bases between the germline ends. Germline V CDR1 and CDR2: MNHNS, SASEGT. The CDR3 DNA sequence: TGTGCCAGCCTTTCTTCCCCCGTGGATAGCAATCAGCCCCAGCATTTT. Translating it yields CASLSSPVDSNQPQHF.